These 2 T cell receptor beta chains were all obtained from the same sample, sequenced in a study of cytomegalovirus exposure and HLA in healthy donors. PCR was performed using 60 Vbeta and 13 Jbeta primers. The table came from immunoSEQ multiplex PCR; TCRdb's copy has only in-frame clones and leaves some out. The table shows about 180,000 clones, with 60% to 85% occurring only once. Material: PBMCs. Receptors were obtained from a man aged 35-49 years in good health and CMV-seronegative.

The gene calls are TRBV4-3 and TRBJ2-5; 9 bases are shared with TRBD1. J was trimmed by 3 bases and V by 0 bases; bases with no gene match: 5. The CDR3 extends over 16 amino acids. Germline V gene sequence: CDR1 LGHNA, CDR2 YSLEER. Written as DNA, the CDR3 is TGCGCCAGCAGCCAAGATCGGCGACAGGGGGAAGAGACCCAGTACTTC. It is translated as CASSQDRRQGEETQYF.

This clone was found once. The chain carries TRBV9 and TRBJ2-7; tentatively, D is TRBD1 (6 bases). CDR1 is SGDLS, CDR2 YYNGEE, per germline. Trimming took off 0 bases at V and 5 bases at J, with 15 bases between the two ends. This CDR3 is 15 amino acids long. This CDR3 is CASSVAVGSGDEQYF. The CDR3 DNA reads TGTGCCAGCAGCGTAGCGGTGGGATCAGGGGACGAGCAGTACTTC.